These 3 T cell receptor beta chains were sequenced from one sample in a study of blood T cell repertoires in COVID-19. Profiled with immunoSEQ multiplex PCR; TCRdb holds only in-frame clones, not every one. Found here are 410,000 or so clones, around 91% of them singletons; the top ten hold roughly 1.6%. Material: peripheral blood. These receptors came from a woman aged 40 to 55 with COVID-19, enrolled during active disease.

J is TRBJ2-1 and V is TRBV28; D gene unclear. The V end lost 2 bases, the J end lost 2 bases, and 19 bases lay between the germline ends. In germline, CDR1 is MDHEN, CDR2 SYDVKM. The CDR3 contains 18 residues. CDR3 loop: CASSLDLAGSLPYNEQFF. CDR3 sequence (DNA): TGTGCCAGCAGTTTAGATCTCGCCGGTTCCCTCCCCTACAATGAGCAGTTCTTC.

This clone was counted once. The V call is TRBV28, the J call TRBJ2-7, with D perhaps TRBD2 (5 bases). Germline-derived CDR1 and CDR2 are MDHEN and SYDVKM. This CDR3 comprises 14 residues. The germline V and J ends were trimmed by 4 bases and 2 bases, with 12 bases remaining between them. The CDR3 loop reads CASSSADGAYEQYF. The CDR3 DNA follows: TGTGCCAGCAGTTCAGCGGACGGCGCCTACGAGCAGTACTTC. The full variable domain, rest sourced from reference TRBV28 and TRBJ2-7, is DVKVTQSSRYLVKRTGEKVFLECVQDMDHENMFWYRQDPGLGLRLIYFSYDVKMKEKGDIPEGYSVSREKKERFSLILESASTNQTSMYLCASSSADGAYEQYFGPGTRLTVT.

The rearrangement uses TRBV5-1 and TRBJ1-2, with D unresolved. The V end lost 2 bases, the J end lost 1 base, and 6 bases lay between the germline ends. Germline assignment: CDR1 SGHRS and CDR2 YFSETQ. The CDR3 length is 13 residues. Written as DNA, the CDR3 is TGCGCCAGCAGCTTAGGGAGTAACTATGGCTACACCTTC. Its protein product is CASSLGSNYGYTF.